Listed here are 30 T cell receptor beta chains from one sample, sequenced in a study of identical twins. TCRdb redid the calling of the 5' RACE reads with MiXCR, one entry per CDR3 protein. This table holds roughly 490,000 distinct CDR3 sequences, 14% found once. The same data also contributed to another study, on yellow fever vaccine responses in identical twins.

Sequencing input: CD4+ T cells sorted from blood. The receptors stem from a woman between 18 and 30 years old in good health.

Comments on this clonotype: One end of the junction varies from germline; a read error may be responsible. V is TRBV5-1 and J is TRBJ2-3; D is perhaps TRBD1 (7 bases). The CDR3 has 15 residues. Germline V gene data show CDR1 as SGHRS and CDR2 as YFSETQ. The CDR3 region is CASTLVRGAYDTQYF. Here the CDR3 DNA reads TGCGCCAGCACCTTGGTCAGGGGGGCCTACGATACGCAGTATTTT.

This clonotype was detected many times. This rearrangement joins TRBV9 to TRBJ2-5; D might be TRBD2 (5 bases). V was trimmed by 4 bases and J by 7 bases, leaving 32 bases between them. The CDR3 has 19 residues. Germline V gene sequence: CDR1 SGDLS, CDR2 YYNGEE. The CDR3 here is CASSSPTDDIERDRRTQYF. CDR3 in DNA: TGTGCCAGCAGCTCACCGACCGACGACATAGAGAGGGATCGACGGACCCAGTACTTC.

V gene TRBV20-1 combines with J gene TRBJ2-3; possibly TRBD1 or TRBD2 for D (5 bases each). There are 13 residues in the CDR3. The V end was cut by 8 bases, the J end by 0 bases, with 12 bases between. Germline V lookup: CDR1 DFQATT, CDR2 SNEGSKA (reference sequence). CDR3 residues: CSCPGPSTDTQYF. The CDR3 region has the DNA TGCAGTTGCCCGGGGCCTAGCACAGATACGCAGTATTTT.

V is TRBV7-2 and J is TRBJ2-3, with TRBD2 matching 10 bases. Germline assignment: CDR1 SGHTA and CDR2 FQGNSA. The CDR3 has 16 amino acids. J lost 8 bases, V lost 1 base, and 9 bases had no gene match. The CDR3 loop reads CASSLGPAGGPGTQYF. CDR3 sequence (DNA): TGTGCCAGCAGCTTAGGGCCAGCGGGAGGGCCTGGTACGCAGTATTTT. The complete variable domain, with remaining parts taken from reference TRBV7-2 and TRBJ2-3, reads GAGVSQSPSNKVTEKGKDVELRCDPISGHTALYWYRQSLGQGLEFLIYFQGNSAPDKSGLPSDRFSAERTGGSVSTLTIQRTQQEDSAVYLCASSLGPAGGPGTQYFGPGTRLTVL.

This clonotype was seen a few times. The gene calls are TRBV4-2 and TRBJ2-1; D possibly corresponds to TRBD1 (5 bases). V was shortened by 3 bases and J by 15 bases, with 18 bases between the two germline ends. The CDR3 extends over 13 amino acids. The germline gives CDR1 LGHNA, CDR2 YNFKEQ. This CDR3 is CASSQEQASGRFF. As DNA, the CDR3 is TGTGCCAGCAGCCAGGAACAGGCTTCCGGCCGGTTCTTC.

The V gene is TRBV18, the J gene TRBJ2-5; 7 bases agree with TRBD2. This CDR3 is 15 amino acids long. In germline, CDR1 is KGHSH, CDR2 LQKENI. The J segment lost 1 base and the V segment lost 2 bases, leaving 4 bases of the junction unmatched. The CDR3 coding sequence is TGTGCCAGCTCACCATCACTAGCGATCCAAGAGACCCAGTACTTC. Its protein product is CASSPSLAIQETQYF.

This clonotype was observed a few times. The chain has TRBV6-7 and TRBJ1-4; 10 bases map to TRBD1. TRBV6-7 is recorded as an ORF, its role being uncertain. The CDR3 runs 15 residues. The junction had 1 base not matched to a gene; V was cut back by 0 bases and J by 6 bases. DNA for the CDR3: TGTGCCAGCAGTTACTCGACAGGGGGCTATGAAAAACTGTTTTTT. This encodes CASSYSTGGYEKLFF.

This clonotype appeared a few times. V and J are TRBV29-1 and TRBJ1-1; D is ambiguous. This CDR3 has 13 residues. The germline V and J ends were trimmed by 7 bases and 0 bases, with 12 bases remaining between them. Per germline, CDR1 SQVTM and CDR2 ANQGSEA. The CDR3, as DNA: TGCAGCGCCGACGAAAACATGAACACTGAAGCTTTCTTT. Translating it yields CSADENMNTEAFF.

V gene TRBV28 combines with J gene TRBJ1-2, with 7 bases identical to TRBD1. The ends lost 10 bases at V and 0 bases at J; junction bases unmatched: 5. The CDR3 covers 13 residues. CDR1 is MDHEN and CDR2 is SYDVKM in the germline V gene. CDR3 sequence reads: CATGTAANYGYTF. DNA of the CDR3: TGTGCCACAGGGACAGCTGCTAACTATGGCTACACCTTC.

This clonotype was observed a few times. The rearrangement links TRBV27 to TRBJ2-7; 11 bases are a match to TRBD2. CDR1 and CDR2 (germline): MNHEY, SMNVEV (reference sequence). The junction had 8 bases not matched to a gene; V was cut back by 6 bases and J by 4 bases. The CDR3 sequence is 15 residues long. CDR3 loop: CASRPQGTSGYEQYF. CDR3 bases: TGTGCCAGCAGACCCCAAGGGACTAGCGGTTACGAGCAGTACTTC.

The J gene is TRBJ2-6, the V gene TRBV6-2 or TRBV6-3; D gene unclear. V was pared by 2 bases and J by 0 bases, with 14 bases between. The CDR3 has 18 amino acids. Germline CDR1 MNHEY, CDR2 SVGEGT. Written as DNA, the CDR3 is TGTGCCAGCAGTTACCTCGCGGCCGTCAACTCTGGGGCCAACGTCCTGACTTTC. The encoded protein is CASSYLAAVNSGANVLTF.

The CDR3 nucleotides read TGCAGCGTGGGAAACGGGGGGGCAGCGGGGGAGACCCAGTACTTC. It yields the protein CSVGNGGAAGETQYF. The V and J genes are TRBV29-1 and TRBJ2-5; 8 bases map to TRBD2. This CDR3 is 15 amino acids long. Germline V gene sequence: CDR1 SQVTM, CDR2 ANQGSEA. J gave up 5 bases and V 6 bases, and 14 bases lay outside the gene matches.

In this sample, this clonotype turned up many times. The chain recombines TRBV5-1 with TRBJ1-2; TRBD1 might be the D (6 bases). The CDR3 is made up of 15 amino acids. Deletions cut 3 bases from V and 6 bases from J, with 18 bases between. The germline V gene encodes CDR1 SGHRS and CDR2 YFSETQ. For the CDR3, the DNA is TGCGCCAGCAGCTCCCACCCCGGTAGGGGGGATGGCTACACCTTC. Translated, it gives CASSSHPGRGDGYTF.

CDR3 sequence (DNA): TGTGCCAGCAGCTCTCAAAGGGGGGAGCTGTTTTTT. It specifies CASSSQRGELFF. This chain links TRBV11-2 with TRBJ2-2, with no clear D. The CDR3 covers 12 residues. The V and J ends lost 4 bases and 8 bases respectively, with 8 bases between them. Germline CDR1 is SGHAT and CDR2 is FQNNGV.

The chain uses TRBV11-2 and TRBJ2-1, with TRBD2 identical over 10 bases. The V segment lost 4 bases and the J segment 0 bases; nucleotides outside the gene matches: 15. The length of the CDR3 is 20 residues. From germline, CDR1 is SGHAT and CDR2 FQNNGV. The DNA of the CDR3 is TGTGCCAGCAGCTCGCGGCCGGGACTAGCGTCAAACCCCTCCTACAATGAGCAGTTCTTC. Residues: CASSSRPGLASNPSYNEQFF.

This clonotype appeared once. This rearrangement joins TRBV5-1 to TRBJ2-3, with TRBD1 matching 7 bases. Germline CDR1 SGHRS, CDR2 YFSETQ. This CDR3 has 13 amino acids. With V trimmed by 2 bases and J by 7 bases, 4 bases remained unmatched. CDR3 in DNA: TGCGCCAGCAGCTTACAGGGGCTCAATACGCAGTATTTT. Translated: CASSLQGLNTQYF.

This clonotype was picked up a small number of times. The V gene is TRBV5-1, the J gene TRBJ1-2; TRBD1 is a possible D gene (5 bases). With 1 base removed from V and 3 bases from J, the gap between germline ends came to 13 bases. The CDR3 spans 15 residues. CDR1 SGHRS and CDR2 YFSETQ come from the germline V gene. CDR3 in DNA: TGCGCCAGCAGCTTGTACCGGGGGAAGGACTATGGCTACACCTTC. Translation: CASSLYRGKDYGYTF.

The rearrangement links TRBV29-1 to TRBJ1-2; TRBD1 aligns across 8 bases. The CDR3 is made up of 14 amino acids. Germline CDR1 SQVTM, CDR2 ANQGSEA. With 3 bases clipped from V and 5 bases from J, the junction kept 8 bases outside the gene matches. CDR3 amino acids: CSVDLTGVGYGYTF. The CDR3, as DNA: TGCAGCGTTGACCTGACAGGGGTTGGGTATGGCTACACCTTC.

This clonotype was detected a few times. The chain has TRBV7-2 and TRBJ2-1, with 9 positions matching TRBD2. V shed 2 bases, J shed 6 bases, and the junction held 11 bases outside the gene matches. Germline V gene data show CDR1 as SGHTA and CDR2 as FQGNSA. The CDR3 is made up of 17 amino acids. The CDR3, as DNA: TGTGCCAGCAGCTTAAGGGGGGGGTTAGCGGGAGTCAATGAGCAGTTCTTC. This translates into CASSLRGGLAGVNEQFF.

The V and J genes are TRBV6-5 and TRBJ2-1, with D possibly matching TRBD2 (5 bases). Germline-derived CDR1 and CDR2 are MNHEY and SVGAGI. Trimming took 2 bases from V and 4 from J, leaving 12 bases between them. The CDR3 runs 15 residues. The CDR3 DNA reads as TGTGCCAGCAGTTACGCGGGCAGTAATTACAATGAGCAGTTCTTC. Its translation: CASSYAGSNYNEQFF.

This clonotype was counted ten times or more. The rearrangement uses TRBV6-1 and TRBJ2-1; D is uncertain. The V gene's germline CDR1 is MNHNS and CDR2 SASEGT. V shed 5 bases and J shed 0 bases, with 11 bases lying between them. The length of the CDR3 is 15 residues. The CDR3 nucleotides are TGTGCCAGCAGTAAGACTCTTAGCTCCTACAATGAGCAGTTCTTC. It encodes CASSKTLSSYNEQFF.

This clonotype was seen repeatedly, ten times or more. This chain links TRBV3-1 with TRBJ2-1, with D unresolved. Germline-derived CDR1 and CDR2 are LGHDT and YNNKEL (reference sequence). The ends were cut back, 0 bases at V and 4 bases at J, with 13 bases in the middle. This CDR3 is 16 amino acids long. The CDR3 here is CASSQDRPTRYNEQFF. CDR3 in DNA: TGTGCCAGCAGCCAAGATAGGCCTACCCGATACAATGAGCAGTTCTTC.

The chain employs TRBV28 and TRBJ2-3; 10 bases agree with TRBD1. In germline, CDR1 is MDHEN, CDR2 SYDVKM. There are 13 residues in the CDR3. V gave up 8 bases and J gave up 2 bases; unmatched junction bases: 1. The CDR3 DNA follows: TGTGCCAGCGGACAGGGGGACACAGATACGCAGTATTTT. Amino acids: CASGQGDTDTQYF.

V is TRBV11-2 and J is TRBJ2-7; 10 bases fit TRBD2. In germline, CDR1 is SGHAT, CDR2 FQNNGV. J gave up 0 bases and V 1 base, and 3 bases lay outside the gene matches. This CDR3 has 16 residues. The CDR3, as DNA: TGTGCCAGCAGCTTAGCTAGCGGGGGCTTCTCCTACGAGCAGTACTTC. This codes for CASSLASGGFSYEQYF.

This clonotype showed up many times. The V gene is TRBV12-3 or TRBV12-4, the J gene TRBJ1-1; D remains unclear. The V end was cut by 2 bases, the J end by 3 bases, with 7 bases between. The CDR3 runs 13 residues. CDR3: CASSLIDYTEAFF. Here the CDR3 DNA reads TGTGCCAGCAGTTTAATAGATTACACTGAAGCTTTCTTT.

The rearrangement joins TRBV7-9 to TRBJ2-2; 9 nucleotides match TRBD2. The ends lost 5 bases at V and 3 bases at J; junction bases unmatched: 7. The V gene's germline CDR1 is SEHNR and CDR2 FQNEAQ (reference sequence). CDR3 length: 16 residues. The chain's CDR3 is CASSPPAGGHTGELFF. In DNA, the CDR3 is TGTGCCAGCAGCCCTCCTGCGGGAGGGCACACCGGGGAGCTGTTTTTT.

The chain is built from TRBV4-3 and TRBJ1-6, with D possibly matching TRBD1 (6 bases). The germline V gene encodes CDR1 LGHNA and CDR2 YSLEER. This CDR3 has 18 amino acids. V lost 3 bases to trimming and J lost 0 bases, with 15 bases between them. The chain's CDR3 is CASSQAQGGSSYNSPLHF. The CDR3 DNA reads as TGCGCCAGCAGCCAGGCACAGGGCGGGAGCTCCTATAATTCACCCCTCCACTTT.

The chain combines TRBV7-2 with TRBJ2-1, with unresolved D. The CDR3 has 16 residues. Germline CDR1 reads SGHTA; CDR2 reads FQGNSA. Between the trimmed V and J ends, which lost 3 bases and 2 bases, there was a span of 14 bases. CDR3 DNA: TGTGCCAGCAGCTTGCTCCTCAGTGGGACCTACAATGAGCAGTTCTTC. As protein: CASSLLLSGTYNEQFF.

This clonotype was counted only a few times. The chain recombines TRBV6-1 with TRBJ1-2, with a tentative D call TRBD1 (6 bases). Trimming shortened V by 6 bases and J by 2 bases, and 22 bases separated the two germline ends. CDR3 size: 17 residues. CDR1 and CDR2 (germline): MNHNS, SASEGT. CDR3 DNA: TGTGCCAGCAGGCCCCCCCCCGCCAGGGGCGCAAACTATGGCTACACCTTC. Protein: CASRPPPARGANYGYTF.

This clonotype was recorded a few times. CDR3 sequence reads: CASSAQGGGTEKLFF. The CDR3 region has the DNA TGTGCCAGCAGCGCTCAGGGAGGAGGAACTGAAAAACTGTTTTTT. The V call is TRBV5-4, the J call TRBJ1-4; D may be TRBD1 (5 bases). CDR3 size: 15 residues. Germline CDR1 reads SGHNT; CDR2 reads YYREEE (reference sequence). V was cut by 4 bases and J by 7 bases, with 17 bases left in between.